This T cell receptor (beta chain) came from a study of blood T cell repertoires in COVID-19. Study context: Both acute and convalescent COVID-19 samples were obtained from the United States, Italy and Spain. From T cells, B-cell-depleted T cells, or PBMCs came the material, which was cDNA or gDNA.

In the original processing: Researchers report that nucleated cell counts were estimated from reference gene primer amplification. Sequenced by immunoSEQ multiplex PCR; TCRdb stores in-frame clones only, minus some. The V and J calls and clone size were taken over from that table, and D and trimming were inferred from the DNA. This sample carries about 160,000 clones, around three quarters of them seen once, and the ten largest clones take around 8.1%. V shed 7 bases, J shed 5 bases, and the junction held 14 bases outside the gene matches. Germline V lookup: CDR1 LGHDT, CDR2 YNNKEL (reference sequence). The CDR3 is 17 residues long.

The rearrangement links TRBV3-1 (or the pseudogene TRBV3-2) to TRBJ2-2; TRBD1 matches at 9 bases. This receptor was identified in a man between 60 and 75 years old with acute or convalescent COVID-19. What was sequenced was peripheral blood. The CDR3 spells CASTRRGGTGRTGELFF. CDR3 nucleotides: TGTGCCAGCACCCGCAGGGGCGGGACAGGGAGAACCGGGGAGCTGTTTTTT.